This entry features one T cell receptor (beta chain) sequence. Its cognate antigen is unknown. TCRdb ran MiXCR on the RACE reads and lists one entry per CDR3 protein. The top ten clones hold about 1.1% of a sample with 270,000 or so distinct CDR3 sequences, almost 8% of them seen once. Time point described: pre-sensitization, week 0. This sample's treatment: therapeutic diphenylcyclopropenone sensitization with weekly scalp DPC. This sample is drawn from a study of human T cells and chemical hapten exposure. Study-level background: Among samples, TCR yields varied mainly because of small differences in pooled library volume. Findings and limits, study-wide: Following DPC sensitization, TCRs present above 1 in 1000 frequency showed no change. More PT1 expanded TCRs went with higher patch test scores. It was expanded TCRs that formed significantly more large CDR3 similarity clusters than controls did.

Trimming removed 4 bases from V and 10 bases from J, with 23 bases in between. The CDR3 is 16 amino acids. Per the germline V gene, CDR1 is SEHNR and CDR2 is FQNEAQ (reference sequence). The chain is built from TRBV7-9 and TRBJ2-1; TRBD2 might be the D (5 bases). The input for sequencing was whole blood, taken in connection with sensitization to the hapten diphenylcyclopropenone (DPC). The sequence came from a man between 18 and 35 years old with alopecia areata. Some clones in this sample may be carry-over from other donors' samples. As DNA, the CDR3 is TGTGCCAGCAGCTCTCCCATGACCGGGGAAGTAGCCGAGCAGTTCTTC. The encoded protein is CASSSPMTGEVAEQFF.